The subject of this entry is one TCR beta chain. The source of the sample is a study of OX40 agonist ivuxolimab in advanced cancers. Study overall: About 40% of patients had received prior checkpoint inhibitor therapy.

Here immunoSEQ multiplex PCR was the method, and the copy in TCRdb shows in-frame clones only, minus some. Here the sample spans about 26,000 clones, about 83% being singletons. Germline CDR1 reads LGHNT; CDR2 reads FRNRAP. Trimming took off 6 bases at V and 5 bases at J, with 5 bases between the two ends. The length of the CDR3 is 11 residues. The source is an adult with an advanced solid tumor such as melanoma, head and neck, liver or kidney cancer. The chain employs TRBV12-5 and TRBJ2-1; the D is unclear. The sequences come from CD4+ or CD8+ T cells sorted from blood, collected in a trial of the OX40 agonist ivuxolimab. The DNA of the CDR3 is TGTGCTAGTGGGCCCAACAATGAGCAGTTCTTC. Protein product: CASGPNNEQFF.